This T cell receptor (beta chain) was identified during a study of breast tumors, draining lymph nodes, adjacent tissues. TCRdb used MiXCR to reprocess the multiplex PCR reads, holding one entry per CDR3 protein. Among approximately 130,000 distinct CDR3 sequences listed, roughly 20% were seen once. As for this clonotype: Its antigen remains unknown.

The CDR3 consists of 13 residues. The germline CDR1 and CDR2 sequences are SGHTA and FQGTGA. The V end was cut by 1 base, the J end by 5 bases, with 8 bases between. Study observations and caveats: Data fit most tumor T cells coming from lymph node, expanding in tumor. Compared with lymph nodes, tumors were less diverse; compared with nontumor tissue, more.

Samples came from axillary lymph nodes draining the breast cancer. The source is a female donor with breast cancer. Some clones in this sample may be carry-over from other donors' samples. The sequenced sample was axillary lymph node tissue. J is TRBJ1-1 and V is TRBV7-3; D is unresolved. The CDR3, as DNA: TGTGCCAGCAGCTTAATGGGGAATACTGAAGCTTTCTTT. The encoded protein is CASSLMGNTEAFF.